This T cell receptor (beta chain) was identified in a study of beta chain features in type 1 diabetes. The sequenced template was cDNA made from the entire isolated RNA. TCRdb's copy holds only in-frame clones and misses some; the assay was immunoSEQ multiplex PCR. This table has 300,000 to 400,000 clones, approximately 8% appearing once. This clone came up a few times. V was trimmed by 5 bases and J by 5 bases, leaving 15 bases between them. CDR1 and CDR2 (germline): SEHNR, FQNEAQ (reference sequence). The CDR3 sequence is 15 residues long. This rearrangement joins TRBV7-9 to TRBJ2-2; possibly TRBD1 for D (5 bases). This clonotype originated in a woman aged 18-29 years in good health. The sequenced sample was central memory CD4+ T cells from blood. In nucleotides, the CDR3 is TGTGCCAGCAGCAAGAAGGACATGGCGACCGGGGAGCTGTTTTTT. It is translated as CASSKKDMATGELFF.